The present TCR beta chain was sequenced within a study of blood T cells in healthy people across ages. Study details: Template-switching capture recovered about one barcoded beta molecule per two T cells.

Overall study findings and caveats: The unsorted PBMCs prevented any conclusive comparison of naive versus antigen-experienced cells.

A J-beta primer mix and a sample-barcoded 5' primer were used in a second PCR of about 6 to 12 cycles. MiXCR, applied by TCRdb to the 5' RACE reads, yields one record per CDR3 protein. The table records about 1.7 million distinct CDR3 sequences, about 30% of them present only once. Per the germline V gene, CDR1 is SGHVS and CDR2 is FNYEAQ. The CDR3 contains 16 residues. The junction had 4 bases not matched to a gene; V was cut back by 1 base and J by 2 bases. As regards this clonotype: Its antigen is as yet unknown.

Sequencing used blood. The chain links TRBV7-6 to TRBJ2-2; 7 bases match TRBD2. The TCR was taken from a woman in her twenties or thirties in good health. CDR3 bases: TGTGCCAGCAGCTTAGGTTCGGGGGGAAACACCGGGGAGCTGTTTTTT. This gives the protein CASSLGSGGNTGELFF.